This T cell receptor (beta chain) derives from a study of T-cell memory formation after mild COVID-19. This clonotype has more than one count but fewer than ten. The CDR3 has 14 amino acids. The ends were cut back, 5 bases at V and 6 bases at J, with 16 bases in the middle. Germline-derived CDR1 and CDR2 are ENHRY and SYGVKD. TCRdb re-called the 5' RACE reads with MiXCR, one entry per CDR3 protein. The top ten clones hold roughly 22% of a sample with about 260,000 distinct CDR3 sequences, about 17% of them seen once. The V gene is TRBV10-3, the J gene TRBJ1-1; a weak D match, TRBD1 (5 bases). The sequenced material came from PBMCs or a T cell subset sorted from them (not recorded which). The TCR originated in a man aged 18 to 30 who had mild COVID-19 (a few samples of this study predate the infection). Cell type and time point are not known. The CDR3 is CAISISGAGAEAFF. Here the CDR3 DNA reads TGTGCCATCAGTATCTCCGGGGCTGGTGCTGAAGCTTTCTTT.